This T cell receptor beta chain was sequenced for a study of T cell changes during pregnancy in multiple sclerosis. Germline CDR1 is SGHTA and CDR2 is FQGTGA. The V segment lost 5 bases and the J segment 5 bases; nucleotides outside the gene matches: 4. CDR3 size: 13 residues. TCRdb keeps only in-frame clones here, not all; method: immunoSEQ multiplex PCR. The repertoire holds fewer than 50,000 clones, around 94% seen once, with more than 0.25% in the top ten. The sequence came from a female donor with multiple sclerosis, enrolled in a pregnancy study. The specimen comprised CD4+ T cells from peripheral blood mononuclear cells, sampled in the third trimester of pregnancy. The chain uses TRBV7-3 and TRBJ2-5; the match to TRBD1 covers 8 bases. CDR3 bases: TGTGCCAGCAGCCCGGACAGGGCCGAGACCCAGTACTTC. Its protein is CASSPDRAETQYF.